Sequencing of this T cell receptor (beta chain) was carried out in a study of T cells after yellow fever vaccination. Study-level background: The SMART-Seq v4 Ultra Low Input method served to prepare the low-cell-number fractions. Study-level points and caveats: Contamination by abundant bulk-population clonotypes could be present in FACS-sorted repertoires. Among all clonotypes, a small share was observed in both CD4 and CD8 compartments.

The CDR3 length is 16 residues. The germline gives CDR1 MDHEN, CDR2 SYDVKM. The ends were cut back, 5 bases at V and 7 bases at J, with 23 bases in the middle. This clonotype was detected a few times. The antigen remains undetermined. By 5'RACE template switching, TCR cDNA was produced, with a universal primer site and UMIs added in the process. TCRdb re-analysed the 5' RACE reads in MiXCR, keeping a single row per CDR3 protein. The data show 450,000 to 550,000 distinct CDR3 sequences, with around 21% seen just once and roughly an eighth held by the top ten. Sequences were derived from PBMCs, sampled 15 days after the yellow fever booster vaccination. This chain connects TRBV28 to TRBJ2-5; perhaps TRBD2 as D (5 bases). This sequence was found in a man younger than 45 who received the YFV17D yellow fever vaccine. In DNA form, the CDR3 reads TGTGCCAGCAGTGTGGGCCCCTTGTCCGGCGGAGGGACCCAGTACTTC. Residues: CASSVGPLSGGGTQYF.